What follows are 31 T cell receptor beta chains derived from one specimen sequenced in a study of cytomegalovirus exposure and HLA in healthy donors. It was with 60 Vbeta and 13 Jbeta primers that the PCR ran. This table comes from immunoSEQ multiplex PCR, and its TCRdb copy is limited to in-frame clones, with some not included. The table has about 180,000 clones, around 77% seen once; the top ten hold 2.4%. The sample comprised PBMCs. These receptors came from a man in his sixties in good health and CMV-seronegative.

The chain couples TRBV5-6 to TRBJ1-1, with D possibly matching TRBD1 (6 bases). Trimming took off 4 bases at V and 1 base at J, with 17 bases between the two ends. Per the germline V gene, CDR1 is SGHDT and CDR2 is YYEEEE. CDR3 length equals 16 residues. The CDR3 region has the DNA TGTGCCAGCAGCCTGGGTTTTGGGGGGGCGAACACTGAAGCTTTCTTT. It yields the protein CASSLGFGGANTEAFF.

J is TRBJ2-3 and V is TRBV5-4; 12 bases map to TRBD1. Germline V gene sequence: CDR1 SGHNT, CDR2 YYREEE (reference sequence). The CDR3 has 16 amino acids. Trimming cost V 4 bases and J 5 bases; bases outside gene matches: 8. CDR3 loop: CASSVRDRGHQDTQYF. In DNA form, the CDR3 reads TGTGCCAGCAGCGTCCGGGACAGGGGGCATCAAGATACGCAGTATTTT.

In nucleotides, the CDR3 is TGTGCCAGCAGCGTAGGCGGTGAGGGATACAATGAGCAGTTCTTC. Residues: CASSVGGEGYNEQFF. The chain is built from TRBV9 and TRBJ2-1, with D possibly being TRBD2 (5 bases). Germline CDR1 reads SGDLS; CDR2 reads YYNGEE. The germline V and J ends were trimmed by 0 bases and 4 bases, with 11 bases remaining between them. This CDR3 is 15 amino acids long.

The CDR3 is CASSVASGNSYNEQFF. The CDR3 DNA follows: TGTGCCAGCAGCGTCGCTAGCGGGAACTCCTACAATGAGCAGTTCTTC. The chain recombines TRBV9 with TRBJ2-1, with 9 bases identical to TRBD2. The germline V gene has CDR1 SGDLS and CDR2 YYNGEE. V lost 2 bases, J lost 0 bases, and 3 bases stayed unmatched. CDR3 length equals 16 residues.

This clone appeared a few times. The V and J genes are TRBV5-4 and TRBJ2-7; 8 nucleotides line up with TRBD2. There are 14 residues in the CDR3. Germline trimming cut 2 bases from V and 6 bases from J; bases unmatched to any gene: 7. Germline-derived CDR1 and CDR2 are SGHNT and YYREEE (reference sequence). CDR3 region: CASSFFRTSPEQYF. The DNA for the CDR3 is TGTGCCAGCAGCTTCTTCAGGACTAGCCCCGAGCAGTACTTC.

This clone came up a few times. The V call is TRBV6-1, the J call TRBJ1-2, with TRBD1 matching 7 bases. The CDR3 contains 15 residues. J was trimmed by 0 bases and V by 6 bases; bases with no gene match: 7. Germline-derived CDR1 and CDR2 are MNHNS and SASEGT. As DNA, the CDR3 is TGTGCCAGCAGGTCGGGACAGCCACCTAACTATGGCTACACCTTC. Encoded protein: CASRSGQPPNYGYTF.

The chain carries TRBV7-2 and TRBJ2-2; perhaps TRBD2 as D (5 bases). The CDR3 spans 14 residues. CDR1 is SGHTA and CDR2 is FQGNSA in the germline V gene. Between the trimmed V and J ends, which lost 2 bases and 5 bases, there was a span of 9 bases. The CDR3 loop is CASSLKGETGELFF. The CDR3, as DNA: TGTGCCAGCAGCTTAAAGGGAGAGACCGGGGAGCTGTTTTTT.

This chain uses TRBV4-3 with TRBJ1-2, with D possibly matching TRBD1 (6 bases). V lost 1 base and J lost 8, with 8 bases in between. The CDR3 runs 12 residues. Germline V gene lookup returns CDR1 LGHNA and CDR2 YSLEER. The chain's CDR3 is CASSQVTGGYTF. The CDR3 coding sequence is TGCGCCAGCAGCCAAGTCACAGGGGGCTACACCTTC.

CDR3 nucleotide sequence: TGTGCCAGCAGCTTAGATCAGGGGACCCACAATGAGCAGTTCTTC. Protein product: CASSLDQGTHNEQFF. The chain has TRBV7-2 and TRBJ2-1, with D maybe TRBD1 (6 bases). This CDR3 has 15 residues. The germline gives CDR1 SGHTA, CDR2 FQGNSA. V gave up 1 base and J gave up 5 bases, with 12 bases separating them.

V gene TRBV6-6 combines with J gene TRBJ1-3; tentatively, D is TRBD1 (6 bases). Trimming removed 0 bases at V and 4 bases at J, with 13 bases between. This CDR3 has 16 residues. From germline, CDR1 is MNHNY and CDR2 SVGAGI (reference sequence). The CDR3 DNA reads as TGTGCCAGCAGTTACTCGAATACAGGGACGGGAAACACCATATATTTT. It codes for CASSYSNTGTGNTIYF.

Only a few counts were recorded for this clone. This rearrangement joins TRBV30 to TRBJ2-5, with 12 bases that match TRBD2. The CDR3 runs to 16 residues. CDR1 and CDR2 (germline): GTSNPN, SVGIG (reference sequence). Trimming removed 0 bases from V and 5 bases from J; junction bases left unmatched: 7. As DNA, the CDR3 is TGTGCCTGGAGTGTCCTAGCGGGAGGGCCGGGGGAGACCCAGTACTTC. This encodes CAWSVLAGGPGETQYF.

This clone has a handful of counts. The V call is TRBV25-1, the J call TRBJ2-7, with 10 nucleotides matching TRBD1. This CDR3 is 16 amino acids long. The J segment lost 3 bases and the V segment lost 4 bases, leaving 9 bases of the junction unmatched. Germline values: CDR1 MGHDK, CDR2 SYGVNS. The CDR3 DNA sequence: TGTGCCAGCAGTGCCGGACAGGGGGTAGAGCTCTACGAGCAGTACTTC. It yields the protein CASSAGQGVELYEQYF.

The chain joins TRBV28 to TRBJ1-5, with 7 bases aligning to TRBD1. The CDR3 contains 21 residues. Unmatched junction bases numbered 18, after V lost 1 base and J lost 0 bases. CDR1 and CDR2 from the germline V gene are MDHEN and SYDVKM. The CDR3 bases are TGTGCCAGCAGTTTATACGGTCAGGGGGACTTACAAGGTGATAGCAATCAGCCCCAGCATTTT. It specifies CASSLYGQGDLQGDSNQPQHF.

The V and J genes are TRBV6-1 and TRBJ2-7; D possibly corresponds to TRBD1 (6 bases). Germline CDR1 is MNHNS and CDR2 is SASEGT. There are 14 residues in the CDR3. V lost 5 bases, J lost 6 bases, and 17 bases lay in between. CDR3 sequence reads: CASSLSRGMGEQYF. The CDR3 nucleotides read TGTGCCAGCAGTCTTTCGAGGGGGATGGGCGAGCAGTACTTC.

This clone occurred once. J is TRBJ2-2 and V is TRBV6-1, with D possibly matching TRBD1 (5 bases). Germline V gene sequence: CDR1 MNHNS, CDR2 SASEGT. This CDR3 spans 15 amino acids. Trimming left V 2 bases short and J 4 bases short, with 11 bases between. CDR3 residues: CASSELTDFTGELFF. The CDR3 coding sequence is TGTGCCAGCAGTGAACTGACAGATTTCACCGGGGAGCTGTTTTTT.

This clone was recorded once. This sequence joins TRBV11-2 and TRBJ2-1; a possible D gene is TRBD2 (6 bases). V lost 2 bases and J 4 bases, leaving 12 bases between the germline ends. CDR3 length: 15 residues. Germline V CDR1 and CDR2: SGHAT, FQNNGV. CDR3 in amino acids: CASSLTWDSYNEQFF. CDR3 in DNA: TGTGCCAGCAGCTTAACTTGGGACTCATACAATGAGCAGTTCTTC.

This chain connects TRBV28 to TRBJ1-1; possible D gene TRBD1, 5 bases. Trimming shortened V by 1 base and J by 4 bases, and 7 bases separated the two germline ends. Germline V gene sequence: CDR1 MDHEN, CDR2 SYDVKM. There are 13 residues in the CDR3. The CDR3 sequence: CASSLSGGTEAFF. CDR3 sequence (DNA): TGTGCCAGCAGTTTATCCGGGGGCACTGAAGCTTTCTTT.

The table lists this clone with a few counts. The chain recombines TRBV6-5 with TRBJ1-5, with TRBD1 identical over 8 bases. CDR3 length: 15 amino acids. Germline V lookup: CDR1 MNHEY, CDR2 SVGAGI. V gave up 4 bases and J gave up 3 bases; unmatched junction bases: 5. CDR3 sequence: CASSSDRGDNQPQHF. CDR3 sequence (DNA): TGTGCCAGCAGTTCTGACAGGGGAGACAATCAGCCCCAGCATTTT.

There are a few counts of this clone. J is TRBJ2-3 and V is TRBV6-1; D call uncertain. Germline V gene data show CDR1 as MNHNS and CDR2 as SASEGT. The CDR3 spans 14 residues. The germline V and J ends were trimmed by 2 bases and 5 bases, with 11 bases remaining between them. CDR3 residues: CASSEPLGLDTQYF. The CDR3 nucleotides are TGTGCCAGCAGTGAACCTCTGGGCCTAGATACGCAGTATTTT.

CDR3 protein: CASSPSLGQGITGEQYF. As DNA, the CDR3 is TGCGCCAGCAGCCCATCACTCGGACAGGGGATTACGGGGGAGCAGTACTTC. The V and J genes are TRBV5-1 and TRBJ2-7; the match to TRBD1 covers 9 bases. This CDR3 comprises 17 residues. V was clipped by 4 bases and J by 7 bases; unmatched bases: 18. CDR1 is SGHRS and CDR2 is YFSETQ in the germline V gene.

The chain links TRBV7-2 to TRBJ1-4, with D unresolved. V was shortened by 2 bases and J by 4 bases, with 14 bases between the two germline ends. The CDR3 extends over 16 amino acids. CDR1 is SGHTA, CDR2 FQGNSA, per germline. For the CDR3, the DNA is TGTGCCAGCAGCTTACAGTCAGGCGTGATTAATGAAAAACTGTTTTTT. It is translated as CASSLQSGVINEKLFF.

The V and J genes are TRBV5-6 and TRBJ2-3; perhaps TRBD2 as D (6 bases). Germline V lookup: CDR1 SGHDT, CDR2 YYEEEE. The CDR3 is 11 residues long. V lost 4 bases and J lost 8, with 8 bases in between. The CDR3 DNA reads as TGTGCCAGCAGCCGGGAGAGTACGCAGTATTTT. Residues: CASSRESTQYF.

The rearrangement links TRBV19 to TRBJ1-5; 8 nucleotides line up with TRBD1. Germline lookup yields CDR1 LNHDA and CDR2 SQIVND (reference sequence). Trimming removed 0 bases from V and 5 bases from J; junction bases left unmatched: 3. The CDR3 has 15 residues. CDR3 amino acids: CASSIDGQGYQPQHF. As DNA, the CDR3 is TGTGCCAGTAGTATAGATGGACAGGGATATCAGCCCCAGCATTTT.

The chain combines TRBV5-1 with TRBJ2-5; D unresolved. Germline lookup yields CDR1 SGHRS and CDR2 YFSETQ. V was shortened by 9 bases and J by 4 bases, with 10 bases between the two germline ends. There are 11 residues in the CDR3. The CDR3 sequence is CATQWRETQYF. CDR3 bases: TGCGCCACCCAGTGGAGAGAGACCCAGTACTTC.

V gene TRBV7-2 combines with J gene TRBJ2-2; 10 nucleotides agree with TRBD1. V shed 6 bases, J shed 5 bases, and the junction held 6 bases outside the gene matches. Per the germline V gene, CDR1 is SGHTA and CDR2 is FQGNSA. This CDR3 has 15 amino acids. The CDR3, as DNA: TGTGCCAGCAGTTTCGACAGGGGGCGGACCGGGGAGCTGTTTTTT. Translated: CASSFDRGRTGELFF.

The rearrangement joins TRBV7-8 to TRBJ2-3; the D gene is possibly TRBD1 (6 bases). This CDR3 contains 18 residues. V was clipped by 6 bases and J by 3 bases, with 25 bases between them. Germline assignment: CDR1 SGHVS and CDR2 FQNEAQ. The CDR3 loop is CASSQNTNRAKRTDTQYF. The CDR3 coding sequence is TGTGCCAGCAGTCAAAATACCAACAGGGCCAAGCGGACAGATACGCAGTATTTT.

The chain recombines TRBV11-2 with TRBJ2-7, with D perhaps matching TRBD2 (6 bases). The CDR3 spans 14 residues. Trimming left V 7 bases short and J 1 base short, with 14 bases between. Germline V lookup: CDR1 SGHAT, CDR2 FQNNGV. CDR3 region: CASTGGAQSYEQYF. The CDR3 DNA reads TGTGCCAGCACAGGCGGGGCCCAATCCTACGAGCAGTACTTC.

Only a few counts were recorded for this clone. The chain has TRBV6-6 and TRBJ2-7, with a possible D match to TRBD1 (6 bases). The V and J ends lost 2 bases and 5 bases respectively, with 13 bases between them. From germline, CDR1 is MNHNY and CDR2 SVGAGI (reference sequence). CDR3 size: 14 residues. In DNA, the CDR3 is TGTGCCAGCAGTTACGCAGGGGTTAAGCACGAGCAGTACTTC. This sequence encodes CASSYAGVKHEQYF.

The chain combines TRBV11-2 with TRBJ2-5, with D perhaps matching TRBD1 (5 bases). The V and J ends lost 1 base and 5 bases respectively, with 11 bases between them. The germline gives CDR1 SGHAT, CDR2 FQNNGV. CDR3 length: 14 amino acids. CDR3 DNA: TGTGCCAGCAGCTTAGGCAGGGTACGCGAGACCCAGTACTTC. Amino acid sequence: CASSLGRVRETQYF.

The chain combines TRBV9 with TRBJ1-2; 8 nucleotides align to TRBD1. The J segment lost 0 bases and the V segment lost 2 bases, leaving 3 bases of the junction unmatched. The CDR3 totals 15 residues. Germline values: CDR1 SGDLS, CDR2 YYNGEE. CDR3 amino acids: CASSVGTGPNYGYTF. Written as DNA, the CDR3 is TGTGCCAGCAGCGTTGGGACAGGCCCTAACTATGGCTACACCTTC.

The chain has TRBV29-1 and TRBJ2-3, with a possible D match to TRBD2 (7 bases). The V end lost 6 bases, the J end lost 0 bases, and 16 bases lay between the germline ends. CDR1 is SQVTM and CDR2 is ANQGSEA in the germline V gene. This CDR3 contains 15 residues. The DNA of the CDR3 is TGCAGCGTCTCGAGGGGGGGGACTAGCACAGATACGCAGTATTTT. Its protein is CSVSRGGTSTDTQYF.